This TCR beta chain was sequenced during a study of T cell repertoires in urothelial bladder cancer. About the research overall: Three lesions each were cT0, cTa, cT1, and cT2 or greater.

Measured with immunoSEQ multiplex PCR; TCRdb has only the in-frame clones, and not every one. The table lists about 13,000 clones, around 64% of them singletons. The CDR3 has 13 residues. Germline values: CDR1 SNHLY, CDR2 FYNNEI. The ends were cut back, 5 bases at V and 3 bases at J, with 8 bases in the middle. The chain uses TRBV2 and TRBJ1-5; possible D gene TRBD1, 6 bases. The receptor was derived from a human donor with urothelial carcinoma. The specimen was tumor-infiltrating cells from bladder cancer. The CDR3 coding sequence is TGTGCCAGCAGTACAGGGTACAATCAGCCCCAGCATTTT. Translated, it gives CASSTGYNQPQHF. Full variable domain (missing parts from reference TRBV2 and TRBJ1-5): EPEVTQTPSHQVTQMGQEVILRCVPISNHLYFYWYRQILGQKVEFLVSFYNNEISEKSEIFDDQFSVERPDGSNFTLKIRSTKLEDSAMYFCASSTGYNQPQHFGDGTRLSIL.